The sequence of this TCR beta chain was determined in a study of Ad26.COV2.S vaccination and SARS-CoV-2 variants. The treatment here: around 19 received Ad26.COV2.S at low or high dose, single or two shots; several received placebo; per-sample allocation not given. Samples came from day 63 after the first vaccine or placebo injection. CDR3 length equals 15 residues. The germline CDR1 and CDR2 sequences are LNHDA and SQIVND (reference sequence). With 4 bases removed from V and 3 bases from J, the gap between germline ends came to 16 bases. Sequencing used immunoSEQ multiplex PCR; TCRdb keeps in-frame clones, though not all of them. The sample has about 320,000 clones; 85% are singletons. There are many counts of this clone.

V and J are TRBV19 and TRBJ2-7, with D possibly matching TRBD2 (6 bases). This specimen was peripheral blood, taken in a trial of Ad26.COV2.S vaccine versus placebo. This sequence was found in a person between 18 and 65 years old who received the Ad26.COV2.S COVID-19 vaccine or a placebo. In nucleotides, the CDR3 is TGTGCCAGTAGTACCCCCGAATCGGGAGTCTACGAGCAGTACTTC. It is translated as CASSTPESGVYEQYF.